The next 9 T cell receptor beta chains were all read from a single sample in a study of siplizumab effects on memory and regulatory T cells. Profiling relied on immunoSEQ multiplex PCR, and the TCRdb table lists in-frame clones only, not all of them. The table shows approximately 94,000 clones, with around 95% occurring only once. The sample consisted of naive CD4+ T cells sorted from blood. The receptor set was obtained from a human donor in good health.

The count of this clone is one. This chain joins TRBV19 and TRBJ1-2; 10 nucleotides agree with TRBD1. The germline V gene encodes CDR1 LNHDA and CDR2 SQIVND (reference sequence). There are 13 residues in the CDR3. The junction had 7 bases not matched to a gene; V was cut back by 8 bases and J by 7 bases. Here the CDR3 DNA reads TGTGCCAGTTCGGACAGGGGGACGGGTGGCTACACCTTC. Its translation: CASSDRGTGGYTF.

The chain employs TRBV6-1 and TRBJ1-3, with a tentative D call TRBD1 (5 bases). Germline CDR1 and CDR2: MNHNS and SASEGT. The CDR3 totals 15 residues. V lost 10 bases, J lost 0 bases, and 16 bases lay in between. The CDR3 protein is CATELQVVSGNTIYF. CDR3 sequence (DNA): TGTGCCACCGAACTACAGGTCGTCTCTGGAAACACCATATATTTT.

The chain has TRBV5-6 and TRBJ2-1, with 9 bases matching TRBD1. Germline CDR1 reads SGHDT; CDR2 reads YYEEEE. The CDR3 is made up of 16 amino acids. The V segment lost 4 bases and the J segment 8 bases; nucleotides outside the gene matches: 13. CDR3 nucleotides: TGTGCCAGCAGCCCCGCGGACAGGGGCTTTATCTATGAGCAGTTCTTC. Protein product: CASSPADRGFIYEQFF.

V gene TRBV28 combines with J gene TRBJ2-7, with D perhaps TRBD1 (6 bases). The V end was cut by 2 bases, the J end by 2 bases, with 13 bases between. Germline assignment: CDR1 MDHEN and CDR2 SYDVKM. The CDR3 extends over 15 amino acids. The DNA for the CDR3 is TGTGCCAGCAGTTTAACGACAGGCCCCCCCTACGAGCAGTACTTC. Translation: CASSLTTGPPYEQYF.

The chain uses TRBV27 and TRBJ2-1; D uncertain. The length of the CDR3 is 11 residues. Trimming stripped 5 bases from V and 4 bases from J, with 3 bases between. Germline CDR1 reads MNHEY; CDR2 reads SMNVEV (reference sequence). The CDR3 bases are TGTGCCAGCAGTAAGTACAATGAGCAGTTCTTC. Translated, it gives CASSKYNEQFF.

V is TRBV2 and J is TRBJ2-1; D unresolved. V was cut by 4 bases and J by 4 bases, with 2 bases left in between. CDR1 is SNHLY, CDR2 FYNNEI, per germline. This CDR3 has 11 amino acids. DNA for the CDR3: TGTGCCAGCAGTGTATACAATGAGCAGTTCTTC. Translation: CASSVYNEQFF.

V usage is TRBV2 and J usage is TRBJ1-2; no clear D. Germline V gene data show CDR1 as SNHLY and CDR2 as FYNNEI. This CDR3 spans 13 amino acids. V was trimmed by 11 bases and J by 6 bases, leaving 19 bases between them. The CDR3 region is CAGGQLEENGYTF. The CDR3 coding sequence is TGTGCCGGCGGGCAGCTCGAGGAAAATGGCTACACCTTC. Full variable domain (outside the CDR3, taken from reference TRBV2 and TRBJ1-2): EPEVTQTPSHQVTQMGQEVILRCVPISNHLYFYWYRQILGQKVEFLVSFYNNEISEKSEIFDDQFSVERPDGSNFTLKIRSTKLEDSAMYFCAGGQLEENGYTFGSGTRLTVV.

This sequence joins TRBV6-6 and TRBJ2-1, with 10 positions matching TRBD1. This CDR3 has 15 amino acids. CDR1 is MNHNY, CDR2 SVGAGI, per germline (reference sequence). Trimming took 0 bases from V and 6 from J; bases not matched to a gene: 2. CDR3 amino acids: CASSYSGTGVNEQFF. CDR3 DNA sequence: TGTGCCAGCAGTTACTCAGGGACAGGGGTCAATGAGCAGTTCTTC.

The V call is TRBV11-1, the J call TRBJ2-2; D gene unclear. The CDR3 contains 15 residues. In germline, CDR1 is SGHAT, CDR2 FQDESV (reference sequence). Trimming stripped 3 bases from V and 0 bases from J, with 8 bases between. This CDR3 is CASSFNSPNTGELFF. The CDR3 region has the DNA TGTGCCAGCAGCTTTAATAGTCCGAACACCGGGGAGCTGTTTTTT.